This passage covers 3 T cell receptor beta chains from one sample sequenced in a study of cytomegalovirus exposure and HLA in healthy donors. The primer mix had 60 Vbeta and 13 Jbeta primers. The table came from immunoSEQ multiplex PCR; TCRdb's copy has only in-frame clones and leaves some out. The sample contains 130,000 to 150,000 clones, 78% of which appear only once. Sequencing was performed on PBMCs. Every receptor here comes from a female donor in good health and CMV-seronegative.

The J gene is TRBJ1-6, the V gene TRBV4-1; D call uncertain. Germline V gives CDR1 MGHRA, CDR2 YSYEKL. The CDR3 runs to 15 residues. Trimming left V 0 bases short and J 10 bases short, with 13 bases between. In nucleotides, the CDR3 is TGCGCCAGCAGCCAAGAGAGTCGGGGATACTCACCCCTCCACTTT. It specifies CASSQESRGYSPLHF.

In this sample, this clone turned up once. The chain has TRBV4-1 and TRBJ1-2; 8 positions agree with TRBD1. The CDR3 has 15 residues. Germline CDR1 reads MGHRA; CDR2 reads YSYEKL. Trimming at V came to 0 bases and at J to 4 bases, leaving 4 bases not matched to a gene. The CDR3 nucleotides read TGCGCCAGCAGCCAAGATTACAGGGGGGGCTATGGCTACACCTTC. Its translation is CASSQDYRGGYGYTF.

The genes are TRBV2 and TRBJ1-1; the D gene is possibly TRBD1 (6 bases). V lost 4 bases to trimming and J lost 1 base, with 13 bases between them. This CDR3 contains 15 residues. The germline V gene has CDR1 SNHLY and CDR2 FYNNEI. CDR3 protein: CASSGPGEGNTEAFF. The CDR3 bases are TGTGCCAGCAGTGGACCAGGGGAAGGGAACACTGAAGCTTTCTTT.